A selection of T cell receptor beta chains follows, all from one sample in a study of circulating tumor DNA in untreated peripheral T-cell lymphoma. TCRdb's table, derived via immunoSEQ multiplex PCR, lists solely in-frame clones and lacks some. The table includes thousands of clones, roughly 80% detected once. Material for sequencing was tumor tissue. Receptors were obtained from a human donor with peripheral T-cell lymphoma. The CDR3 runs from the conserved cysteine through the conserved F or W. D genes are given only for firm matches. Size values are once, few and many counts, or a class for expanded clones, and some rows have none.

CDR3: CARDRLETEAFF
DNA: TGTGCCAGGGACCGGTTGGAGACTGAAGCTTTCTTT
length: 12
size: -
V: TRBV19
D: -
J: TRBJ1-1

CDR3: CASSLEGTNYGYTF
DNA: TGTGCCAGCAGCTTAGAGGGGACTAACTATGGCTACACCTTC
length: 14
size: -
V: TRBV7-5
D: -
J: TRBJ1-2

CDR3: CASSTLAVEGKQPQHF
DNA: TGTGCCAGCAGTACCCTTGCGGTGGAGGGAAAACAGCCCCAGCATTTT
length: 16
size: -
V: TRBV6-8
D: -
J: TRBJ1-5

CDR3: CASSSGGGPTDTQYF
DNA: TGTGCCAGCTCCTCCGGGGGGGGGCCGACAGATACGCAGTATTTT
length: 15
size: once
V: TRBV6-8
D: TRBD2
J: TRBJ2-3

CDR3: CASSLRGRDTEAFF
DNA: TGTGCCAGCAGCTTAAGAGGTCGGGACACTGAAGCTTTCTTT
length: 14
size: -
V: TRBV11-3
D: -
J: TRBJ1-1

CDR3: CASSLLRGQGYSNQPQHF
DNA: TGTGCCAGCAGTTTGTTACGGGGTCAGGGTTATAGCAATCAGCCCCAGCATTTT
length: 18
size: -
V: TRBV28
D: -
J: TRBJ1-5

CDR3: CATSTGLGNQPQHF
DNA: TGTGCCACCAGCACTGGTCTAGGCAATCAGCCCCAGCATTTT
length: 14
size: -
V: TRBV15
D: -
J: TRBJ1-5

CDR3: CASSDHEEPEAFF
DNA: TGCGCCAGCAGTGACCATGAGGAGCCTGAAGCTTTCTTT
length: 13
size: -
V: TRBV10-2
D: -
J: TRBJ1-1

CDR3: CASTTDRVSSNQPQHF
DNA: TGTGCCAGTACCACGGACAGGGTATCTAGCAATCAGCCCCAGCATTTT
length: 16
size: -
V: TRBV19
D: TRBD1
J: TRBJ1-5

CDR3: CASKVGGRVEQFF
DNA: TGTGCCAGTAAGGTGGGGGGCCGTGTGGAGCAGTTCTTC
length: 13
size: -
V: TRBV19
D: -
J: TRBJ2-1

CDR3: CASSRMGNPGEKLFF
DNA: TGCGCCAGCAGCCGGATGGGCAACCCAGGGGAAAAACTGTTTTTT
length: 15
size: -
V: TRBV5-1
D: -
J: TRBJ1-4

CDR3: CAISEIWDSTSPLHF
DNA: TGTGCCATCAGTGAGATTTGGGACTCCACTTCACCCCTCCACTTT
length: 15
size: -
V: TRBV10-3
D: -
J: TRBJ1-6

CDR3: CALSGTGLRINEKLFF
DNA: TGTGCCTTGAGTGGGACAGGGCTCCGTATCAATGAAAAACTGTTTTTT
length: 16
size: few
V: TRBV30
D: TRBD1
J: TRBJ1-4

CDR3: CASMMQVGTEAFF
DNA: TGTGCCAGTATGATGCAGGTCGGCACTGAAGCTTTCTTT
length: 13
size: -
V: TRBV19
D: -
J: TRBJ1-1

CDR3: CASSLGPPTSTGYEQYF
DNA: TGTGCCAGCAGCTTAGGTCCCCCGACGTCCACCGGGTACGAGCAGTACTTC
length: 17
size: -
V: TRBV11-3
D: -
J: TRBJ2-7

CDR3: CASGTEMGEQYF
DNA: TGTGCCAGCGGTACAGAGATGGGGGAGCAGTACTTC
length: 12
size: -
V: TRBV6-7
D: -
J: TRBJ2-7

CDR3: CASSLVASGTTDTQYF
DNA: TGTGCCAGCAGCTTAGTAGCTAGCGGGACCACAGATACGCAGTATTTT
length: 16
size: -
V: TRBV7-7
D: TRBD2
J: TRBJ2-3

CDR3: CAWSAGGPGNTIYF
DNA: TGTGCCTGGAGTGCGGGGGGCCCGGGAAACACCATATATTTT
length: 14
size: -
V: TRBV30
D: -
J: TRBJ1-3

CDR3: CAIRQGEVYGYTF
DNA: TGTGCCATACGACAGGGAGAAGTCTATGGCTACACCTTC
length: 13
size: once
V: TRBV6-8
D: TRBD1
J: TRBJ1-2

CDR3: CASTQGQGGSYEQYF
DNA: TGTGCCAGTACCCAAGGACAGGGGGGCTCCTATGAGCAGTACTTC
length: 15
size: -
V: TRBV19
D: TRBD1
J: TRBJ2-7

CDR3: CASSLSSGVAEAFF
DNA: TGCGCCAGCAGCTTGTCCAGTGGGGTCGCTGAAGCTTTCTTT
length: 14
size: -
V: TRBV5-1
D: -
J: TRBJ1-1

CDR3: CASSFSTGNYDYTF
DNA: TGTGCCAGCAGTTTTTCAACAGGGAACTATGACTACACCTTC
length: 14
size: -
V: TRBV27
D: -
J: TRBJ1-2

CDR3: CASTPDRAYPEAFF
DNA: TGTGCCAGCACTCCGGACAGGGCATACCCTGAAGCTTTCTTT
length: 14
size: -
V: TRBV28
D: TRBD1
J: TRBJ1-1

CDR3: CASSQVQGNTEAFF
DNA: TGTGCCAGCAGCCAAGTCCAGGGGAACACTGAAGCTTTCTTT
length: 14
size: -
V: TRBV14
D: -
J: TRBJ1-1

CDR3: CASSQDIGAQGNQPQHF
DNA: TGCGCCAGCAGCCAAGATATAGGGGCGCAGGGCAATCAGCCCCAGCATTTT
length: 17
size: -
V: TRBV4-1
D: -
J: TRBJ1-5

CDR3: CASSLSAAALEAFF
DNA: TGTGCCAGCAGCTTATCGGCAGCGGCTCTTGAAGCTTTCTTT
length: 14
size: once
V: TRBV11-3
D: -
J: TRBJ1-1

CDR3: CASSDDSNQPQHF
DNA: TGTGCCAGCAGCGATGATAGCAATCAGCCCCAGCATTTT
length: 13
size: -
V: TRBV19
D: -
J: TRBJ1-5

CDR3: CASSPDTTPNEKLFF
DNA: TGCGCCAGCAGCCCGGACACCACGCCTAATGAAAAACTGTTTTTT
length: 15
size: -
V: TRBV5-1
D: -
J: TRBJ1-4

CDR3: CASSRTSTNEKLFF
DNA: TGTGCCAGCAGCCGAACTTCAACTAATGAAAAACTGTTTTTT
length: 14
size: few
V: TRBV11-3
D: -
J: TRBJ1-4

CDR3: CATSNLVGADTQYF
DNA: TGTGCCACCAGCAACCTAGTGGGCGCAGATACGCAGTATTTT
length: 14
size: few
V: TRBV15
D: -
J: TRBJ2-3

CDR3: CASSGGTDVEYEQYF
DNA: TGTGCCAGCAGCGGGGGGACAGATGTCGAATACGAGCAGTACTTC
length: 15
size: few
V: TRBV9
D: TRBD1
J: TRBJ2-7

CDR3: CASSIDRDMNTEAFF
DNA: TGTGCCAGTAGTATAGATCGCGATATGAACACTGAAGCTTTCTTT
length: 15
size: -
V: TRBV19
D: -
J: TRBJ1-1

CDR3: CASSPRRLGGSGFDTDTQYF
DNA: TGTGCCAGCTCACCACGTCGACTGGGGGGTAGCGGGTTCGACACAGATACGCAGTATTTT
length: 20
size: -
V: TRBV18
D: TRBD2
J: TRBJ2-3